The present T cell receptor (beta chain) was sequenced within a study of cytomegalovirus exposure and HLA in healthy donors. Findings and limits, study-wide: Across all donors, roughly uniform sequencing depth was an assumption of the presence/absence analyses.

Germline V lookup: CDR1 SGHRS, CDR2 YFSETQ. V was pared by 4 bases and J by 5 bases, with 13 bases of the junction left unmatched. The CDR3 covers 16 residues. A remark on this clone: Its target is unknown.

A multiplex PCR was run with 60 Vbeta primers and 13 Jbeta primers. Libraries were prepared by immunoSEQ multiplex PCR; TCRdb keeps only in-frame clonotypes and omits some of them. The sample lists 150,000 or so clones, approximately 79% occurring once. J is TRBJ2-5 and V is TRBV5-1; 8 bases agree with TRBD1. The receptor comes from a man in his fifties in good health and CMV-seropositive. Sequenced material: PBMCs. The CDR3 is CASSQGGTGGGETQYF. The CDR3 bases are TGCGCCAGCAGCCAAGGCGGGACAGGAGGTGGGGAGACCCAGTACTTC.